The clone carrying this T cell receptor (beta chain) was detected many times. Unmatched junction bases numbered 11, after V lost 6 bases and J lost 9 bases. CDR1 is DFQATT and CDR2 is SNEGSKA in the germline V gene (reference sequence). CDR3 length equals 14 residues. The data were taken from a study of glioma-infiltrating T cells. TCR alpha and beta CDR3 regions were amplified from RNA using iRepertoire nested multiplex PCR. Tissue mRNA or PBMC total RNA, roughly 90-400 ng, went into one-step reverse transcription and amplification. MiXCR, applied by TCRdb to the multiplex PCR reads, yields one record per CDR3 protein. Of 10,000 to 15,000 distinct CDR3 sequences listed, about 25% are singletons.

This sequence joins TRBV20-1 and TRBJ2-1, with TRBD2 identical over 10 bases. This TCR derives from a human donor with low-grade glioma or glioblastoma, undergoing nonglioma brain surgery, or in good health (not recorded which). The sequencing sample was made of glioma tissue, nonneoplastic brain tissue, or PBMCs (not recorded which). The CDR3 loop reads CSAPTSGEVSEQFF. The DNA for the CDR3 is TGCAGTGCCCCTACTAGCGGGGAAGTAAGTGAGCAGTTCTTC.